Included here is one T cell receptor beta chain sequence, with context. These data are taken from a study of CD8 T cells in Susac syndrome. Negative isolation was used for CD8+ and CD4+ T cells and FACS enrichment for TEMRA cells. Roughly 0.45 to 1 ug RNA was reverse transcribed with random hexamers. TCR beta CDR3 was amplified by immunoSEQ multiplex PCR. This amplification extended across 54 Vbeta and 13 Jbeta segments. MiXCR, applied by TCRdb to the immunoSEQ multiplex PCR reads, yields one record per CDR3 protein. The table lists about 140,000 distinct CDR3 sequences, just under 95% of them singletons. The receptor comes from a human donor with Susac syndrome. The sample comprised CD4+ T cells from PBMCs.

DNA of the CDR3: TGTGCCAGCAGCGCGGGAGGGGTTATGAACACTGAAGCTTTCTTT. This gives the protein CASSAGGVMNTEAFF. The genes are TRBV9 and TRBJ1-1, with a possible D match to TRBD1 (5 bases). In germline, CDR1 is SGDLS, CDR2 YYNGEE. This CDR3 contains 15 residues. The V and J ends lost 3 bases and 0 bases respectively, with 12 bases between them.